One T cell receptor (beta chain) is described in this entry. The data stem from a study of CD8 T cells in Susac syndrome. Sequencing targeted TCR beta in T cells from blood (CD8+ and CD4+). TEMRA cells were FACS-enriched, unlike CD8+ and CD4+ T cells, which were negatively isolated. An amount of RNA that ranged from 0.5 to 1 ug was reverse transcribed with random hexamers. A multiplex approach, immunoSEQ multiplex PCR, amplified TCR beta CDR3 across 54 Vbeta and 13 Jbeta. TCRdb used MiXCR to reprocess the immunoSEQ multiplex PCR reads, holding one entry per CDR3 protein. The sample holds some 190,000 distinct CDR3 sequences, 94% seen once. The CDR3 runs to 14 residues. In germline, CDR1 is MNHEY, CDR2 SVGAGI. Trimming removed 8 bases from V and 3 bases from J, with 14 bases in between.

V is TRBV6-5 and J is TRBJ1-5, with D perhaps TRBD1 (5 bases). This TCR came from a human donor with Susac syndrome. The material sequenced was CD4+ T cells from PBMCs. The CDR3 DNA sequence: TGTGCCAGCGCCACCAGAGGGGCCAATCAGCCCCAGCATTTT. Translating gives CASATRGANQPQHF.